A single sample gave rise to the 12 T cell receptor beta chains below, sequenced in a study of cytomegalovirus exposure and HLA in healthy donors. It was with 60 Vbeta and 13 Jbeta primers that the PCR ran. Method: immunoSEQ multiplex PCR; TCRdb's copy keeps in-frame clones and lacks some. The sample consists of 110,000 or so clones, roughly 77% of them appearing once. The sequenced sample was PBMCs. The receptors were gathered from a man aged 50 to 60 in good health and CMV-seropositive.

V gene TRBV6-1 combines with J gene TRBJ2-3; TRBD2 is a possible D gene (7 bases). Germline assignment: CDR1 MNHNS and CDR2 SASEGT. The V end lost 2 bases, the J end lost 5 bases, and 17 bases lay between the germline ends. CDR3 length equals 16 residues. This chain's CDR3 is CASSELSGGAIDTQYF. In DNA form, the CDR3 reads TGTGCCAGCAGTGAATTGTCTGGGGGGGCGATAGATACGCAGTATTTT.

The chain couples TRBV7-6 to TRBJ2-7; 8 bases agree with TRBD1. The germline CDR1 and CDR2 sequences are SGHVS and FNYEAQ. The CDR3 contains 13 residues. V lost 10 bases and J lost 0; bases outside the gene matches: 5. The CDR3 here is CAKDRESSYEQYF. DNA for the CDR3: TGTGCCAAGGACAGGGAAAGCTCCTACGAGCAGTACTTC.

The chain recombines TRBV19 with TRBJ2-7, with D possibly matching TRBD2 (5 bases). Germline assignment: CDR1 LNHDA and CDR2 SQIVND (reference sequence). The germline V and J ends were trimmed by 5 bases and 2 bases, with 10 bases remaining between them. This CDR3 spans 13 amino acids. CDR3 DNA sequence: TGTGCCAGTAGTTTAAGCGGCACCTACGAGCAGTACTTC. This codes for CASSLSGTYEQYF.

This clone came up many times. The V gene is TRBV7-9, the J gene TRBJ1-4, with D possibly TRBD1 on 5 matching bases. CDR3 size: 16 residues. Germline lookup yields CDR1 SEHNR and CDR2 FQNEAQ (reference sequence). V shed 4 bases and J shed 7 bases, with 19 bases lying between them. The CDR3 nucleotides read TGTGCCAGCAGCTCTAGCCGGCCAGGGAGGACTGAAAAACTGTTTTTT. Amino acid sequence: CASSSSRPGRTEKLFF. Looking up the rest from reference TRBV7-9 and TRBJ1-4 gives the full variable domain: DTGVSQNPRHKITKRGQNVTFRCDPISEHNRLYWYRQTLGQGPEFLTYFQNEAQLEKSRLLSDRFSAERPKGSFSTLEIQRTEQGDSAMYLCASSSSRPGRTEKLFFGSGTQLSVL.

The chain's CDR3 is CASSRIAGDYYNEQFF. CDR3 DNA: TGTGCCAGCAGTCGAATAGCGGGGGACTACTACAATGAGCAGTTCTTC. The chain combines TRBV5-6 with TRBJ2-1, with 9 nucleotides matching TRBD2. V trimming: 5 bases; J trimming: 3 bases; junction bases outside the gene matches: 9. Per germline, CDR1 SGHDT and CDR2 YYEEEE. CDR3 length equals 16 residues.

This clone was observed a few times. V and J are TRBV7-2 and TRBJ2-7; 8 positions match TRBD2. CDR3 size: 15 residues. Germline V gene data show CDR1 as SGHTA and CDR2 as FQGNSA. V lost 5 bases, J lost 6 bases, and 12 bases stayed unmatched. CDR3 residues: CASSQRAGALSEQYF. The CDR3 DNA is TGTGCCAGCAGCCAACGAGCGGGAGCCCTTTCCGAGCAGTACTTC.

This rearrangement joins TRBV4-2 to TRBJ2-3, with TRBD2 matching over 15 bases. From germline, CDR1 is LGHNA and CDR2 YNFKEQ. The length of the CDR3 is 18 residues. V was pared by 0 bases and J by 9 bases, with 10 bases of the junction left unmatched. The CDR3 region is CASSQDSTGTSGGWTQYF. The CDR3 nucleotides read TGTGCCAGCAGCCAAGACTCAACCGGGACTAGCGGGGGGTGGACGCAGTATTTT.

This clone was counted between two and nine times. The chain uses TRBV2 and TRBJ2-6; 16 nucleotides align to TRBD2. The germline V gene encodes CDR1 SNHLY and CDR2 FYNNEI. V gave up 6 bases and J gave up 4 bases; unmatched junction bases: 6. CDR3 length equals 18 residues. The chain's CDR3 is CASRGLAGGPGGANVLTF. CDR3 nucleotide sequence: TGTGCCAGCAGGGGACTAGCGGGGGGGCCTGGAGGGGCCAACGTCCTGACTTTC.

This clone was seen only once. The V gene is TRBV29-1, the J gene TRBJ2-3; a possible D gene is TRBD2 (6 bases). Trimming shortened V by 5 bases and J by 2 bases, and 11 bases separated the two germline ends. The CDR3 loop spans 13 amino acids. Germline CDR1 SQVTM, CDR2 ANQGSEA. The CDR3 protein is CSVSSVPTDTQYF. CDR3 nucleotide sequence: TGCAGCGTTTCTAGCGTACCCACAGATACGCAGTATTTT.

V usage is TRBV30 and J usage is TRBJ1-1; 8 nucleotides align to TRBD1. This CDR3 is built from 15 residues. The germline gives CDR1 GTSNPN, CDR2 SVGIG (reference sequence). V lost 0 bases and J lost 1; bases outside the gene matches: 4. This CDR3 reads CAWSVLDRANTEAFF. In DNA form, the CDR3 reads TGTGCCTGGAGTGTACTGGACAGGGCGAACACTGAAGCTTTCTTT.

V gene TRBV19 combines with J gene TRBJ2-5; 7 bases fit TRBD2. CDR3 length: 15 amino acids. CDR1 and CDR2 (germline): LNHDA, SQIVND (reference sequence). After removal of 7 bases from V and 5 bases from J, the junction contained 13 bases not matched to a gene. CDR3 sequence: CASIIRVGGIETQYF. CDR3 coding DNA: TGTGCCAGTATCATCCGCGTGGGGGGGATCGAGACCCAGTACTTC.

CDR3 protein: CASSEGGVREQFF. For the CDR3, the DNA is TGTGCCAGCAGTGAAGGCGGGGTCCGGGAGCAGTTCTTC. The genes are TRBV2 and TRBJ2-1; D is possibly TRBD2 (6 bases). This CDR3 region has 13 residues. Germline V CDR1 and CDR2: SNHLY, FYNNEI. V gave up 1 base and J gave up 10 bases, with 11 bases separating them.